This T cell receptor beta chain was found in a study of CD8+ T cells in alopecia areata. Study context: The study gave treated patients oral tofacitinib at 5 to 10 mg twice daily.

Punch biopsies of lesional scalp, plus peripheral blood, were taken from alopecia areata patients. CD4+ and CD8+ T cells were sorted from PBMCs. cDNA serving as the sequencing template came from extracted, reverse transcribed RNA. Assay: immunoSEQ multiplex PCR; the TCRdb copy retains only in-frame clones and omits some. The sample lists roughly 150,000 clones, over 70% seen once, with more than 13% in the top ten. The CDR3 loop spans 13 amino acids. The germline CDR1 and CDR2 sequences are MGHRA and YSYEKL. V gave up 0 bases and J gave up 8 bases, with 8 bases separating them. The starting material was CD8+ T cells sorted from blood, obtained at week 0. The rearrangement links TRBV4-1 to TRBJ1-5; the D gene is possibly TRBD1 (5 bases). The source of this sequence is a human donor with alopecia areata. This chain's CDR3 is CASSQEGVKPQHF. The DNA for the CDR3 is TGCGCCAGCAGCCAAGAAGGGGTTAAGCCCCAGCATTTT.